What follows are 17 T cell receptor beta chains derived from one specimen sequenced in a study of control samples from healthy donors and cancer patients. TCRdb keeps only in-frame clones here, not all; method: immunoSEQ multiplex PCR. The data hold over 100,000 clones, with approximately 92% observed a single time. The material sequenced was blood. Source of these receptors: a man in his forties in good health.

The chain links TRBV5-4 to TRBJ2-7; 8 nucleotides agree with TRBD1. Germline loops: CDR1 SGHNT, CDR2 YYREEE (reference sequence). Trimming removed 4 bases from V and 3 bases from J; junction bases left unmatched: 12. This CDR3 is built from 16 residues. The CDR3 DNA follows: TGTGCCAGCAGCGCAGGGGGCGGAGGGGTAAACTACGAGCAGTACTTC. Its protein is CASSAGGGGVNYEQYF.

The chain combines TRBV7-3 with TRBJ2-7, with TRBD1 matching 10 bases. V was clipped by 2 bases and J by 3 bases; unmatched bases: 4. Germline CDR1 and CDR2: SGHTA and FQGTGA. The CDR3 runs 15 residues. The DNA for the CDR3 is TGTGCCAGCAGCTTAGGGGGACAGGGGTACTACGAGCAGTACTTC. Translating gives CASSLGGQGYYEQYF.

CDR3: CAWSTRQGNYGYTF. Here the CDR3 DNA reads TGTGCCTGGAGTACTAGACAGGGCAACTATGGCTACACCTTC. The V gene is TRBV30, the J gene TRBJ1-2, with 7 bases lining up with TRBD1. The CDR3 covers 14 residues. Trimming removed 2 bases from V and 2 bases from J; junction bases left unmatched: 5. In germline, CDR1 is GTSNPN, CDR2 SVGIG (reference sequence).

This clone was seen a single time. CDR3 sequence reads: CASSLAAKTQYF. CDR3 sequence (DNA): TGTGCCAGCAGTTTAGCGGCGAAGACCCAGTACTTC. The chain uses TRBV12-3 or TRBV12-4 and TRBJ2-5, with D uncertain. This CDR3 spans 12 amino acids. The V gene lost 0 bases and the J gene lost 6 bases, with 5 bases spanning the gap.

The J gene is TRBJ2-7, the V gene TRBV5-5, with D unclear. This CDR3 spans 13 amino acids. Trimming stripped 4 bases from V and 3 bases from J, with 11 bases between. CDR1 SGHKS and CDR2 YYEKEE come from the germline V gene (reference sequence). The CDR3, as DNA: TGTGCCAGCAGCCCTGACACATACTACGAGCAGTACTTC. Encoded protein: CASSPDTYYEQYF.

This sequence joins TRBV6-5 and TRBJ2-3, with D possibly matching TRBD1 (5 bases). CDR3 size: 14 residues. V was trimmed by 7 bases and J by 3 bases, leaving 14 bases between them. Germline-derived CDR1 and CDR2 are MNHEY and SVGAGI. The CDR3: CASNAGKMTDTQYF. The CDR3 bases are TGTGCCAGCAATGCAGGGAAAATGACAGATACGCAGTATTTT.

This rearrangement joins TRBV9 to TRBJ2-4, with TRBD1 matching over 8 bases. Per the germline V gene, CDR1 is SGDLS and CDR2 is YYNGEE. Trimming took 4 bases from V and 1 from J; bases not matched to a gene: 4. This CDR3 has 15 residues. CDR3 sequence reads: CASSTGGSAKNIQYF. As DNA, the CDR3 is TGTGCCAGCAGCACAGGGGGGTCGGCCAAAAACATTCAGTACTTC.

V usage is TRBV3-1 (or the pseudogene TRBV3-2) and J usage is TRBJ2-5; possibly TRBD1 or TRBD2 for D (6 bases each). Trimming removed 4 bases at V and 4 bases at J, with 16 bases between. The germline CDR1 and CDR2 sequences are LGHDT and YNNKEL (reference sequence). This CDR3 region has 15 residues. Here the CDR3 reads CASSLYREVSETQYF. The CDR3 bases are TGTGCCAGCAGCCTGTACAGGGAGGTATCAGAGACCCAGTACTTC.

This chain uses TRBV29-1 with TRBJ2-7; D possibly corresponds to TRBD1 (6 bases). CDR1 is SQVTM and CDR2 is ANQGSEA in the germline V gene. V dropped 4 bases and J dropped 0 bases, with 10 bases sitting between them. The CDR3 extends over 13 amino acids. CDR3 loop: CSVVGGGSYEQYF. In DNA form, the CDR3 reads TGCAGCGTTGTAGGGGGTGGCTCCTACGAGCAGTACTTC.

This chain joins TRBV5-4 and TRBJ2-5; tentative D call: TRBD2 (6 bases). The V end lost 4 bases, the J end lost 4 bases, and 14 bases lay between the germline ends. The CDR3 spans 14 residues. Germline V gene sequence: CDR1 SGHNT, CDR2 YYREEE (reference sequence). CDR3 in amino acids: CASSVPGLGETQYF. CDR3 nucleotides: TGTGCCAGCAGCGTACCGGGACTGGGAGAGACCCAGTACTTC.

As for this clone: The identical CDR3 is also encoded by other nucleotide sequences in the sample. This chain uses TRBV9 with TRBJ2-3, with 9 bases that match TRBD1. The trim removed 3 bases at V and 1 base at J, leaving 3 bases unmatched. The CDR3 contains 15 residues. Germline V CDR1 and CDR2: SGDLS, YYNGEE. The chain's CDR3 is CASSARQGGTDTQYF. CDR3 nucleotides: TGTGCCAGCAGCGCCCGACAGGGGGGCACAGATACGCAGTATTTT. The full variable domain, its missing parts supplied by reference TRBV9 and TRBJ2-3, is DSGVTQTPKHLITATGQRVTLRCSPRSGDLSVYWYQQSLDQGLQFLIQYYNGEERAKGNILERFSAQQFPDLHSELNLSSLELGDSALYFCASSARQGGTDTQYFGPGTRLTVL.

The chain joins TRBV3-1 (or the pseudogene TRBV3-2) to TRBJ2-2; the D is unclear. CDR1 is LGHDT and CDR2 is YNNKEL in the germline V gene (reference sequence). Trimming removed 4 bases at V and 0 bases at J, with 12 bases between. The CDR3 is 16 amino acids. The CDR3 nucleotides read TGTGCCAGCAGCCCTTCTCCGACCGCGAACACCGGGGAGCTGTTTTTT. Its translation is CASSPSPTANTGELFF.

This clone was seen once. V is TRBV19 and J is TRBJ2-2; D call uncertain. Germline V gene data show CDR1 as LNHDA and CDR2 as SQIVND (reference sequence). This CDR3 contains 14 residues. V lost 7 bases and J 4 bases, leaving 13 bases between the germline ends. CDR3 sequence: CASKVQAGTGELFF. Written as DNA, the CDR3 is TGTGCCAGTAAGGTCCAGGCAGGCACCGGGGAGCTGTTTTTT.

This chain connects TRBV7-8 to TRBJ2-7; 9 nucleotides align to TRBD1. CDR1 is SGHVS and CDR2 is FQNEAQ in the germline V gene. With 4 bases clipped from V and 6 bases from J, the junction kept 4 bases outside the gene matches. The CDR3 is 13 residues long. CDR3 sequence (DNA): TGTGCCAGCAGCTGGACAGGGGAGGTCGAGCAGTACTTC. Translation: CASSWTGEVEQYF.

The chain recombines TRBV6-6 with TRBJ2-1, with 7 bases that match TRBD1. Germline V gives CDR1 MNHNY, CDR2 SVGAGI (reference sequence). The trim removed 6 bases at V and 7 bases at J, leaving 15 bases unmatched. The CDR3 sequence is 16 residues long. The CDR3 DNA follows: TGTGCCAGCAGGACCGGTCAACAGGGGACATTTAATGAGCAGTTCTTC. Translating gives CASRTGQQGTFNEQFF.

The chain recombines TRBV30 with TRBJ1-3; D remains unclear. The V gene's germline CDR1 is GTSNPN and CDR2 SVGIG (reference sequence). The CDR3 spans 12 residues. Between the trimmed V and J ends, which lost 5 bases and 0 bases, there was a span of 5 bases. CDR3 sequence reads: CAWESSGNTIYF. CDR3 DNA sequence: TGTGCCTGGGAGAGCTCTGGAAACACCATATATTTT.

This clone was counted ten times or more. The V gene is TRBV2, the J gene TRBJ2-7, with 10 bases that match TRBD1. CDR3 length: 14 residues. CDR1 and CDR2 (germline): SNHLY, FYNNEI. V dropped 5 bases and J dropped 6; count of bases not matched to a gene: 7. The CDR3 loop is CASSSGDRGGEQYF. CDR3 coding DNA: TGTGCCAGCAGTAGTGGGGACAGGGGTGGCGAGCAGTACTTC.